The 6 T cell receptor beta chains listed next were all sequenced from one sample in a study of T-cell memory formation after mild COVID-19. MiXCR, applied by TCRdb to the 5' RACE reads, yields one record per CDR3 protein. The sample shows about 400,000 distinct CDR3 sequences, around a quarter of them seen only once. Input material: PBMCs or a T cell subset sorted from them (not recorded which). Every receptor here comes from an adult woman who had mild COVID-19 (a few samples of this study predate the infection). Cell type and time point are not known.

The chain links TRBV5-1 to TRBJ1-1; D remains ambiguous. Germline CDR1 and CDR2: SGHRS and YFSETQ. CDR3 length equals 14 residues. V was trimmed by 3 bases and J by 1 base, leaving 10 bases between them. In DNA form, the CDR3 reads TGCGCCAGCAGCTGGGAGCCGGAGAACACTGAAGCTTTCTTT. It codes for CASSWEPENTEAFF.

This chain joins TRBV7-3 and TRBJ2-7, with a weak D call TRBD2 (5 bases). CDR1 SGHTA and CDR2 FQGTGA come from the germline V gene. V lost 4 bases and J lost 4, with 20 bases in between. CDR3 size: 16 residues. As DNA, the CDR3 is TGTGCCAGCAGCTCCGGGCGGGCCGCTATATGGTACGAGCAGTACTTC. Amino acids: CASSSGRAAIWYEQYF.

This clonotype was seen a handful of times. The gene calls are TRBV7-9 and TRBJ2-7; possibly TRBD1 for D (6 bases). V lost 4 bases to trimming and J lost 0 bases, with 13 bases between them. The germline CDR1 and CDR2 sequences are SEHNR and FQNEAQ (reference sequence). This CDR3 has 15 amino acids. CDR3 coding DNA: TGTGCCAGCAGCTCCGGGCAGGGGCCCTCCTACGAGCAGTACTTC. The encoded protein is CASSSGQGPSYEQYF.

Ten or more counts support this clonotype. The rearrangement joins TRBV5-1 to TRBJ2-2; TRBD2 matches 9 bases. This CDR3 region has 16 residues. V dropped 0 bases and J dropped 3; count of bases not matched to a gene: 3. Germline CDR1 and CDR2: SGHRS and YFSETQ. The DNA of the CDR3 is TGCGCCAGCAGCTTGGTTAGCGGGAGAGACACCGGGGAGCTGTTTTTT. As protein: CASSLVSGRDTGELFF.

The V gene is TRBV7-9, the J gene TRBJ1-4; TRBD1 matches 9 bases. V lost 2 bases to trimming and J lost 5 bases; unmatched junction nucleotides: 6. The CDR3 runs to 16 residues. The germline V gene has CDR1 SEHNR and CDR2 FQNEAQ (reference sequence). The CDR3, as DNA: TGTGCCAGCAGCTTACCAAGAGACAGGGGGAATGAAAAACTGTTTTTT. Protein sequence: CASSLPRDRGNEKLFF.

J is TRBJ2-7 and V is TRBV9; TRBD2 aligns across 7 bases. V trimming: 0 bases; J trimming: 4 bases; junction bases outside the gene matches: 7. Germline CDR1 is SGDLS and CDR2 is YYNGEE. The CDR3 consists of 15 residues. CDR3 in DNA: TGTGCCAGCAGCGTAGATCCAGCGGGGTCATACGAGCAGTACTTC. As protein: CASSVDPAGSYEQYF. The full variable domain, with the rest looked up from reference TRBV9 and TRBJ2-7, is DSGVTQTPKHLITATGQRVTLRCSPRSGDLSVYWYQQSLDQGLQFLIQYYNGEERAKGNILERFSAQQFPDLHSELNLSSLELGDSALYFCASSVDPAGSYEQYFGPGTRLTVT.